What follows are 21 T cell receptor beta chains derived from one specimen sequenced in a study of shared clonotypes between healthy human individuals. Generated by immunoSEQ multiplex PCR, the TCRdb table keeps only in-frame clones and is missing some. Altogether fewer than 400,000 clones are present, around 72% being singletons, with the ten largest covering 9% to 12%. The sequenced material came from memory CD4+ T cells sorted from blood. Subset specified: CD45RA-negative fraction. The receptor set was obtained from a man aged 25-40 years in good health.

The chain couples TRBV18 to TRBJ2-7; perhaps TRBD2 as D (6 bases). The germline V and J ends were trimmed by 5 bases and 6 bases, with 11 bases remaining between them. Germline CDR1 KGHSH, CDR2 LQKENI. The CDR3 spans 12 residues. CDR3: CASSTRGGEQYF. In DNA form, the CDR3 reads TGTGCCAGCTCAACGCGGGGAGGCGAGCAGTACTTC.

In its sample, this clone was seen a few times. V is TRBV7-9 and J is TRBJ1-2, with D possibly matching TRBD1 (5 bases). Germline values: CDR1 SEHNR, CDR2 FQNEAQ (reference sequence). Trimming pared 4 bases from V and 0 bases from J, leaving 15 bases between. The CDR3 has 16 residues. The CDR3, as DNA: TGTGCCAGCAGCTCCTTCCTCGGACAAGCTAACTATGGCTACACCTTC. It codes for CASSSFLGQANYGYTF. Full variable domain (rest looked up from reference TRBV7-9 and TRBJ1-2): DTGVSQNPRHKITKRGQNVTFRCDPISEHNRLYWYRQTLGQGPEFLTYFQNEAQLEKSRLLSDRFSAERPKGSFSTLEIQRTEQGDSAMYLCASSSFLGQANYGYTFGSGTRLTVV.

The V and J genes are TRBV6-4 and TRBJ2-1; tentatively, D is TRBD2 (6 bases). Germline V gives CDR1 MRHNA, CDR2 SNTAGT. Trimming pared 0 bases from V and 1 base from J, leaving 10 bases between. The length of the CDR3 is 16 residues. The CDR3 DNA sequence: TGTGCCAGCAGTGACTCGATGGCGGGATCCTACAATGAGCAGTTCTTC. Its translation is CASSDSMAGSYNEQFF.

The chain employs TRBV28 and TRBJ2-3, with 7 bases fitting TRBD2. This CDR3 region has 15 residues. Germline assignment: CDR1 MDHEN and CDR2 SYDVKM. The ends lost 3 bases at V and 3 bases at J; junction bases unmatched: 6. CDR3 protein: CASSFGDYQTDTQYF. CDR3 bases: TGTGCCAGCAGTTTTGGGGACTACCAAACAGATACGCAGTATTTT.

The CDR3 DNA is TGTGCCATCAGTGAGGTCCTGGACGGGGCCACAGATACGCAGTATTTT. Protein sequence: CAISEVLDGATDTQYF. This chain joins TRBV10-3 and TRBJ2-3, with D possibly being TRBD1 or TRBD2 (5 bases each). CDR3 length: 16 amino acids. V was pared by 2 bases and J by 2 bases, with 14 bases between. CDR1 and CDR2 from the germline V gene are ENHRY and SYGVKD.

V is TRBV2 and J is TRBJ2-5; D might be TRBD2 (5 bases). From germline, CDR1 is SNHLY and CDR2 FYNNEI. Trimming removed 3 bases from V and 0 bases from J, with 14 bases in between. The CDR3 runs to 16 residues. The DNA for the CDR3 is TGTGCCAGCAGTGATTTGAGCGGATATAACCAAGAGACCCAGTACTTC. Amino acids: CASSDLSGYNQETQYF.

The J gene is TRBJ1-1, the V gene TRBV9; no firm D call. The CDR3 has 14 residues. The V end lost 3 bases, the J end lost 1 base, and 10 bases lay between the germline ends. Per germline, CDR1 SGDLS and CDR2 YYNGEE. CDR3 nucleotides: TGTGCCAGCAGCGAGGACTTGACGAACACTGAAGCTTTCTTT. Translating it yields CASSEDLTNTEAFF.

J is TRBJ2-3 and V is TRBV2; possibly TRBD1 for D (5 bases). The germline V gene encodes CDR1 SNHLY and CDR2 FYNNEI. The CDR3 sequence is 17 residues long. Trimming shortened V by 3 bases and J by 6 bases, and 22 bases separated the two germline ends. CDR3 coding DNA: TGTGCCAGCAGTGACCTCGTGGGGCTGCTCGGTCAGGATACGCAGTATTTT. This gives the protein CASSDLVGLLGQDTQYF.

V gene TRBV5-6 combines with J gene TRBJ1-5; 7 positions match TRBD1. Germline lookup yields CDR1 SGHDT and CDR2 YYEEEE. Unmatched junction bases numbered 5, after V lost 2 bases and J lost 0 bases. The CDR3 extends over 16 amino acids. The CDR3 sequence: CASSLQGFGSNQPQHF. Here the CDR3 DNA reads TGTGCCAGCAGCTTACAGGGGTTCGGTAGCAATCAGCCCCAGCATTTT.

The chain combines TRBV2 with TRBJ2-2, with D hard to call. This CDR3 comprises 12 residues. Germline V gene sequence: CDR1 SNHLY, CDR2 FYNNEI. The V and J ends lost 7 bases and 5 bases respectively, with 8 bases between them. CDR3 bases: TGTGCCAGCACCATCTTTACCGGGGAGCTGTTTTTT. It is translated as CASTIFTGELFF.

CDR3 region: CASSSGRGLETQYF. In DNA form, the CDR3 reads TGTGCCAGCAGCAGCGGGAGGGGGCTAGAGACCCAGTACTTC. The chain couples TRBV6-5 to TRBJ2-5; 10 bases align to TRBD2. Germline-derived CDR1 and CDR2 are MNHEY and SVGAGI. With V trimmed by 6 bases and J by 4 bases, 5 bases remained unmatched. The CDR3 is 14 residues long.

This clone appeared a single time. The chain is built from TRBV5-1 and TRBJ2-2, with 7 bases aligning to TRBD1. This CDR3 comprises 15 residues. The V segment lost 0 bases and the J segment 4 bases; nucleotides outside the gene matches: 3. From germline, CDR1 is SGHRS and CDR2 YFSETQ. As DNA, the CDR3 is TGCGCCAGCAGCTTGGCGGGACAGAGCACCGGGGAGCTGTTTTTT. Translated: CASSLAGQSTGELFF.

V is TRBV2 and J is TRBJ2-1; possibly TRBD2 for D (5 bases). CDR3 size: 14 residues. Germline lookup yields CDR1 SNHLY and CDR2 FYNNEI. V shed 4 bases and J shed 9 bases, with 16 bases lying between them. This chain's CDR3 is CASSASGTVSEQFF. CDR3 DNA: TGTGCCAGCAGTGCGTCGGGAACAGTAAGTGAGCAGTTCTTC. Looking up the rest from reference TRBV2 and TRBJ2-1 gives the full variable domain: EPEVTQTPSHQVTQMGQEVILRCVPISNHLYFYWYRQILGQKVEFLVSFYNNEISEKSEIFDDQFSVERPDGSNFTLKIRSTKLEDSAMYFCASSASGTVSEQFFGPGTRLTVL.

The chain recombines TRBV6-4 with TRBJ2-1, with 11 bases that match TRBD2. The CDR3 extends over 14 amino acids. With 6 bases clipped from V and 8 bases from J, the junction kept 6 bases outside the gene matches. CDR1 is MRHNA and CDR2 is SNTAGT in the germline V gene. CDR3 sequence (DNA): TGTGCCAGCAGCCTAGCGGGAGGAAGCTATGAGCAGTTCTTC. It translates to CASSLAGGSYEQFF.

This clone is a singleton in its sample. The gene calls are TRBV15 and TRBJ2-1; D is uncertain. The ends were cut back, 4 bases at V and 7 bases at J, with 14 bases in the middle. Germline V CDR1 and CDR2: LNHNV, YYDKDF (reference sequence). The CDR3 totals 14 residues. The DNA for the CDR3 is TGTGCCACCAGCATTCAGCGATCGGGTAATGAGCAGTTCTTC. This gives the protein CATSIQRSGNEQFF.

This clone has a handful of counts. The chain employs TRBV7-2 and TRBJ2-1, with 15 bases matching TRBD2. Germline assignment: CDR1 SGHTA and CDR2 FQGNSA. V lost 2 bases and J lost 7; bases outside the gene matches: 3. The CDR3 is 16 amino acids. CDR3 residues: CASSLRGLAGGNEQFF. For the CDR3, the DNA is TGTGCCAGCAGCTTAAGGGGACTAGCGGGAGGTAATGAGCAGTTCTTC.

The rearrangement uses TRBV11-2 and TRBJ1-2, with no clear D. V gave up 0 bases and J gave up 2 bases, with 13 bases separating them. The CDR3 is 16 residues long. Per the germline V gene, CDR1 is SGHAT and CDR2 is FQNNGV. CDR3 sequence reads: CASSLDQLDSNYGYTF. The CDR3 nucleotides are TGTGCCAGCAGCTTAGATCAGTTAGATTCAAACTATGGCTACACCTTC.

The chain combines TRBV12-2 with TRBJ1-5. TRBV12-2 is tagged as a pseudogene. The CDR3 is 16 amino acids. This chain's CDR3 is CASRLNPEGSNQPQHF. CDR3 bases: TGTGCAAGTCGCTTAAATCCGGAGGGTAGCAATCAGCCCCAGCATTTT.

DNA of the CDR3: TGTGCCAGCAGCTTGGGACCCGACAGGGAAGGGGGAGAGACCCAGTACTTC. Residues: CASSLGPDREGGETQYF. V gene TRBV5-4 combines with J gene TRBJ2-5; 7 bases are shared with TRBD1. This CDR3 contains 17 residues. The V gene end was trimmed by 0 bases and the J gene end by 4 bases; junction bases not matched to a gene: 12. Germline-derived CDR1 and CDR2 are SGHNT and YYREEE (reference sequence).

This clone was observed a single time. This likely reflects a read error, since a far larger clone is one base away. The CDR3 here is CASSSGRTATLAKNIQYF. The CDR3 nucleotides read TGTGCCAGCAGCTCCGGCCGGACAGCCACTCTAGCCAAAAACATTCAGTACTTC. V gene TRBV7-8 combines with J gene TRBJ2-4; TRBD1 is a possible D gene (6 bases). The V gene lost 4 bases and the J gene lost 0 bases, with 19 bases spanning the gap. The germline gives CDR1 SGHVS, CDR2 FQNEAQ. This CDR3 is built from 18 residues.

The CDR3 coding sequence is TGCGCCAGCAGCTTCGGGGGACACACTGAAGCTTTCTTT. Its protein product is CASSFGGHTEAFF. The V and J genes are TRBV4-3 and TRBJ1-1, with D possibly matching TRBD1 (5 bases). The CDR3 spans 13 residues. The germline V gene has CDR1 LGHNA and CDR2 YSLEER. V was cut by 5 bases and J by 3 bases, with 10 bases left in between.